The 18 T cell receptor beta chains given below trace back to one sample, sequenced in a study of blood T cell dynamics during melanoma immunotherapy. The table came from immunoSEQ multiplex PCR; TCRdb's copy has only in-frame clones and leaves some out. The profile covers about 4,800 clones, with approximately 86% appearing a single time and 17% taken by the ten largest. The time point was: pre-treatment baseline. The sequencing used blood, collected from a patient treated with checkpoint blockade. The receptors stem from a human donor with melanoma.

This sequence joins TRBV6-6 and TRBJ2-3; weak D call: TRBD2 (5 bases). Germline CDR1 reads MNHNY; CDR2 reads SVGAGI (reference sequence). This CDR3 is built from 15 residues. Between the trimmed V and J ends, which lost 0 bases and 3 bases, there was a span of 10 bases. CDR3 bases: TGTGCCAGCAGTTACTCCGGGGTTGGGACAGATACGCAGTATTTT. Translating gives CASSYSGVGTDTQYF.

The chain uses TRBV5-1 and TRBJ2-5; no clear D. Germline CDR1 and CDR2: SGHRS and YFSETQ. There are 14 residues in the CDR3. V was pared by 5 bases and J by 1 base, with 12 bases between. The CDR3 coding sequence is TGCGCCAGCAGAGGTGGACGCATCCAAGAGACCCAGTACTTC. Its protein is CASRGGRIQETQYF.

The rearrangement uses TRBV6-1 and TRBJ2-7; D unresolved. V lost 4 bases and J lost 6, with 13 bases in between. The germline gives CDR1 MNHNS, CDR2 SASEGT. CDR3 length: 13 residues. Written as DNA, the CDR3 is TGTGCCAGCAGTGGGTCTCCCCTTCCCGAGCAGTACTTC. Amino acid sequence: CASSGSPLPEQYF.

This clone appeared once. The chain has TRBV4-3 and TRBJ2-5; TRBD2 agrees at 10 bases. TRBJ2-7 explains the end of the DNA better; the J call may be wrong. Germline CDR1 reads LGHNA; CDR2 reads YSLEER. The CDR3 extends over 17 amino acids. The CDR3, as DNA: TGCGCCAGCAGCCAATATGAAACCTCTAGCGGGAGCCACGAGCAGTACTTC. Its translation is CASSQYETSSGSHEQYF.

This rearrangement joins TRBV9 to TRBJ2-1; 10 bases agree with TRBD2. Germline CDR1 and CDR2: SGDLS and YYNGEE. The J segment lost 7 bases and the V segment lost 5 bases, leaving 9 bases of the junction unmatched. CDR3 length equals 15 residues. The CDR3 sequence is CASSASGRAGNEQFF. For the CDR3, the DNA is TGTGCCAGCAGTGCGAGCGGGAGGGCCGGGAATGAGCAGTTCTTC.

In this sample, this clone turned up once. This chain links TRBV28 with TRBJ2-3, with D possibly being TRBD2 (5 bases). V dropped 7 bases and J dropped 2 bases, with 10 bases sitting between them. The CDR3 contains 13 residues. Germline CDR1 MDHEN, CDR2 SYDVKM. The CDR3 spells CASIPTITDTQYF. The CDR3 DNA follows: TGTGCCAGCATCCCGACTATCACAGATACGCAGTATTTT. The entire variable domain, with the rest obtained from reference TRBV28 and TRBJ2-3, is as follows: DVKVTQSSRYLVKRTGEKVFLECVQDMDHENMFWYRQDPGLGLRLIYFSYDVKMKEKGDIPEGYSVSREKKERFSLILESASTNQTSMYLCASIPTITDTQYFGPGTRLTVL.

J is TRBJ2-1 and V is TRBV19; TRBD2 might be the D (5 bases). V was shortened by 4 bases and J by 0 bases, with 10 bases between the two germline ends. Looked up from germline, CDR1 is LNHDA and CDR2 is SQIVND (reference sequence). This CDR3 is built from 15 residues. The CDR3: CASSTRTGSYNEQFF. The CDR3 region has the DNA TGTGCCAGTAGTACCCGGACTGGCTCCTACAATGAGCAGTTCTTC.

The chain has TRBV5-4 and TRBJ2-1; 8 bases fit TRBD2. The CDR3 runs to 15 residues. The germline V gene has CDR1 SGHNT and CDR2 YYREEE (reference sequence). With V trimmed by 0 bases and J by 4 bases, 3 bases remained unmatched. CDR3 residues: CASSLAGGEYNEQFF. CDR3 DNA: TGTGCCAGCAGCTTGGCGGGGGGGGAATACAATGAGCAGTTCTTC.

The gene calls are TRBV5-4 and TRBJ2-7, with D tentatively TRBD1 or TRBD2 (5 bases each). Germline loops: CDR1 SGHNT, CDR2 YYREEE (reference sequence). The CDR3 runs to 15 residues. The V end was cut by 4 bases, the J end by 0 bases, with 14 bases between. The CDR3 loop is CASSTDSGASYEQYF. DNA of the CDR3: TGTGCCAGCAGCACCGACAGCGGTGCCTCCTACGAGCAGTACTTC.

Here the CDR3 reads CASSARNEQFF. The CDR3, as DNA: TGTGCCAGCAGTGCCCGGAATGAGCAGTTCTTC. The V call is TRBV2, the J call TRBJ2-1; D gene uncertain. The CDR3 runs to 11 residues. Germline V gives CDR1 SNHLY, CDR2 FYNNEI. Trimming removed 4 bases from V and 7 bases from J, with 5 bases in between.

This clone was observed a few times. The chain carries TRBV12-1 and TRBJ2-7; TRBD1, as called in the table, went unchecked against the DNA. TRBV12-1 is marked as a pseudogene. The CDR3 is made up of 14 amino acids. The CDR3 DNA reads TGTGCCAGCGGCCGGGACAGGGACTACTACGAGCAGTACTTC. Translation gives CASGRDRDYYEQYF.

The V and J genes are TRBV6-6 and TRBJ2-7; TRBD1 aligns across 10 bases. The CDR3 length is 14 residues. The germline V gene encodes CDR1 MNHNY and CDR2 SVGAGI (reference sequence). The junction had 7 bases not matched to a gene; V was cut back by 7 bases and J by 4 bases. CDR3 DNA sequence: TGTGCCAGCAAACCCGACAGGGGGCTGTACGAGCAGTACTTC. Amino acids: CASKPDRGLYEQYF.

V is TRBV28 and J is TRBJ2-1, with 7 bases that match TRBD1. Trimming cost V 10 bases and J 2 bases; bases outside gene matches: 8. Germline V gene lookup returns CDR1 MDHEN and CDR2 SYDVKM. The CDR3 loop spans 14 amino acids. This CDR3 reads CAIHEQGTYNEQFF. In DNA form, the CDR3 reads TGTGCCATCCACGAACAGGGGACCTACAATGAGCAGTTCTTC.

The CDR3 nucleotides are TGTGCCAGCAGCTTGACAGGTGCTCGCGAGAATTCACCCCTCCACTTT. Translation gives CASSLTGARENSPLHF. This chain joins TRBV7-9 and TRBJ1-6; possible D gene TRBD1, 6 bases. The V and J ends lost 3 bases and 7 bases respectively, with 16 bases between them. There are 16 residues in the CDR3. CDR1 is SEHNR and CDR2 is FQNEAQ in the germline V gene (reference sequence). Combining the CDR3 with reference TRBV7-9 and TRBJ1-6 gives the whole variable domain DTGVSQNPRHKITKRGQNVTFRCDPISEHNRLYWYRQTLGQGPEFLTYFQNEAQLEKSRLLSDRFSAERPKGSFSTLEIQRTEQGDSAMYLCASSLTGARENSPLHFGNGTRLTVT.

This clone was seen more than once but under ten times. The chain employs TRBV7-9 and TRBJ1-5; weak D call: TRBD1 (6 bases). Looked up from germline, CDR1 is SEHNR and CDR2 is FQNEAQ (reference sequence). The V end was cut by 5 bases, the J end by 9 bases, with 17 bases between. The CDR3 is made up of 14 amino acids. In DNA form, the CDR3 reads TGTGCCAGCAGCAAACCGGGGGACATCGGGCCCCAGCATTTT. Protein sequence: CASSKPGDIGPQHF.

This rearrangement joins TRBV7-8 to TRBJ2-5; tentatively, D is TRBD2 (6 bases). Trimming stripped 1 base from V and 5 bases from J, with 14 bases between. Germline lookup yields CDR1 SGHVS and CDR2 FQNEAQ. This CDR3 is built from 15 residues. The CDR3 loop reads CASSLGSGLGETQYF. The CDR3, as DNA: TGTGCCAGCAGCTTAGGATCGGGACTGGGGGAGACCCAGTACTTC. The whole variable domain, filled in from reference TRBV7-8 and TRBJ2-5, reads GAGVSQSPRYKVAKRGQDVALRCDPISGHVSLFWYQQALGQGPEFLTYFQNEAQLDKSGLPSDRFFAERPEGSVSTLKIQRTQQEDSAVYLCASSLGSGLGETQYFGPGTRLLVL.

The rearrangement links TRBV4-1 to TRBJ2-1; TRBD1 is a possible D gene (5 bases). With 0 bases removed from V and 0 bases from J, the gap between germline ends came to 9 bases. Germline lookup yields CDR1 MGHRA and CDR2 YSYEKL. The CDR3 is made up of 16 amino acids. In DNA form, the CDR3 reads TGCGCCAGCAGCCAAGAGGGGCGGAACTCCTACAATGAGCAGTTCTTC. Translated: CASSQEGRNSYNEQFF.

This clone was detected only once. This chain uses TRBV7-8 with TRBJ2-1; D unresolved. V was trimmed by 2 bases and J by 3 bases, leaving 8 bases between them. In germline, CDR1 is SGHVS, CDR2 FQNEAQ. The CDR3 extends over 14 amino acids. The CDR3 coding sequence is TGTGCCAGCAGCTTACCTTTGGACTACAATGAGCAGTTCTTC. This codes for CASSLPLDYNEQFF.